This T cell receptor beta chain was profiled in a study of early T cells in non-severe SARS-CoV-2 infection. About the research overall: Sequenced bulk RNA came from whole blood that was unsorted, and chains were unpaired.

V gave up 8 bases and J gave up 1 base, with 20 bases separating them. Germline CDR1 MNHNY, CDR2 SVGAGI (reference sequence). The CDR3 has 16 residues. TCRdb itself ran the 5' RACE reads through MiXCR, one entry per CDR3 protein. This repertoire shows about 70,000 distinct CDR3 sequences, roughly 5.3% found once; its top ten account for approximately 7.4%. This specimen consisted of whole blood, obtained at baseline. The TCR comes from an adult who was a healthcare worker with PCR-confirmed SARS-CoV-2 infection or an uninfected control (not recorded which). The genes are TRBV6-6 and TRBJ1-1; tentatively, D is TRBD1 (5 bases). CDR3 residues: CASLNPGAEGNTEAFF. CDR3 in DNA: TGTGCCAGCCTAAATCCCGGGGCAGAGGGGAACACTGAAGCTTTCTTT.